This T cell receptor beta chain emerged from a study of TIL therapy for anti-PD-1-resistant metastatic lung cancer. V trimming: 5 bases; J trimming: 0 bases; junction bases outside the gene matches: 5. CDR1 and CDR2 (germline): MDHEN, SYDVKM. The CDR3 is made up of 15 amino acids. The libraries were made with immunoSEQ v3. Method: immunoSEQ multiplex PCR; TCRdb's copy keeps in-frame clones and lacks some. The data hold roughly 60,000 clones, with roughly 84% observed a single time. Stated time point: pre-treatment sample, taken before nivolumab and TIL therapy. The source material was blood, sampled at baseline. The origin of this receptor is a person between 30 and 79 years old with non-small cell lung cancer. This chain uses TRBV28 with TRBJ2-5; 8 positions match TRBD2. CDR3 bases: TGTGCCAGCAGTCGAATTAGCGGGAACCAAGAGACCCAGTACTTC. It encodes CASSRISGNQETQYF.